The T cell receptor beta chain described here comes from a study of blood T cell repertoires in COVID-19. Study information: T cells, B-cell-depleted T cells, or PBMCs provided the cDNA or gDNA that served as material.

Authors' processing steps: For nucleated cells, counts were estimated from reference gene primer amplification. Produced via immunoSEQ multiplex PCR; TCRdb's table is partial and in-frame only. V and J calls and clone size are given by that table; D and trimming were obtained from the DNA. Of roughly 49,000 clones in the sample, more than 80% are singletons; the top ten hold 0.9% to 1.1%. A Seattle source enrolled patients during active infection and followed them longitudinally. J was trimmed by 2 bases and V by 3 bases; bases with no gene match: 9. Germline V lookup: CDR1 DFQATT, CDR2 SNEGSKA (reference sequence). The CDR3 loop spans 15 amino acids.

This receptor was obtained from a man in his 60s with COVID-19, enrolled during active disease. Material for sequencing was peripheral blood. The J gene is TRBJ2-7, the V gene TRBV20-1, with TRBD2 matching over 8 bases. CDR3 residues: CSASGAGGGTYEQYF. As DNA, the CDR3 is TGCAGTGCTAGTGGGGCGGGCGGGGGGACCTACGAGCAGTACTTC.